This T cell receptor (beta chain) originates from a study of Ad26.COV2.S vaccination and SARS-CoV-2 variants. Sequencing used immunoSEQ multiplex PCR; TCRdb keeps in-frame clones, though not all of them. The table includes about 320,000 clones, 85% to 90% detected once. The CDR3 sequence is 18 residues long. CDR1 is LGHNT and CDR2 is FRNRAP in the germline V gene. V gave up 1 base and J gave up 10 bases; unmatched junction bases: 17. Treatment in this sample: around 19 received Ad26.COV2.S at low or high dose, single or two shots; about 5 received placebo; per-sample allocation not given. Samples analyzed were those drawn on day 63 after the first vaccine or placebo injection. Overall study results and limits: Measurements of TCR breadth and depth may have given underestimates of the total T cell responses.

This clone has a single count. What it binds is not known. The chain employs TRBV12-5 and TRBJ2-2, with TRBD1 identical over 8 bases. The material was peripheral blood, obtained in a trial of Ad26.COV2.S vaccine versus placebo. The sequence was collected from a person between 18 and 60 years old who received the Ad26.COV2.S COVID-19 vaccine or a placebo. CDR3 in DNA: TGTGCTAGTGGTTTGGGAAAAAAGACAGGGGACCGTCCTGAGGAGCTGTTTTTT. Its protein product is CASGLGKKTGDRPEELFF.